Following are 21 T cell receptor beta chains from one sample sequenced in a study of cytomegalovirus exposure and HLA in healthy donors. 13 Jbeta primers and 60 Vbeta primers were used for the PCR. Sequenced by immunoSEQ multiplex PCR; TCRdb stores in-frame clones only, minus some. The table lists 150,000 to 200,000 clones, roughly 77% of them singletons. The sequencing sample was made of PBMCs. These receptors originate from a young man in good health and CMV-seropositive.

This clone was seen a handful of times. V is TRBV29-1 and J is TRBJ1-2; 9 bases are shared with TRBD1. There are 12 residues in the CDR3. V shed 7 bases and J 7 bases; nucleotides not matched to a gene: 7. Germline loops: CDR1 SQVTM, CDR2 ANQGSEA. CDR3 bases: TGCAGCGCTCTACAGGGGGCCCCTGGCTACACCTTC. Its translation is CSALQGAPGYTF. Full variable domain (remainder filled in from reference TRBV29-1 and TRBJ1-2): SAVISQKPSRDICQRGTSLTIQCQVDSQVTMMFWYRQQPGQSLTLIATANQGSEATYESGFVIDKFPISRPNLTFSTLTVSNMSPEDSSIYLCSALQGAPGYTFGSGTRLTVV.

The genes are TRBV5-6 and TRBJ2-1; no clear D. The CDR3 loop spans 13 amino acids. CDR1 and CDR2 from the germline V gene are SGHDT and YYEEEE. Trimming pared 4 bases from V and 9 bases from J, leaving 14 bases between. The CDR3 reads CASSPPRRGEQFF. The CDR3 nucleotides read TGTGCCAGCAGCCCCCCAAGGCGCGGTGAGCAGTTCTTC.

The chain has TRBV21-1 and TRBJ2-1; the listed D gene, TRBD2, was not tested against the DNA. TRBV21-1 constitutes a pseudogene. This CDR3 has 17 amino acids. Here the CDR3 reads CASSKILGGLYYNEQFF. The CDR3, as DNA: TGTGCCAGCAGCAAAATTCTAGGAGGGCTTTACTACAATGAGCAGTTCTTC.

In DNA, the CDR3 is TGTGCCAGCAGTTTAAGCGCACCCACGGACTATGGCTACACCTTC. Protein: CASSLSAPTDYGYTF. J is TRBJ1-2 and V is TRBV28; D gene ambiguous. The CDR3 has 15 amino acids. CDR1 and CDR2 from the germline V gene are MDHEN and SYDVKM. Trimming removed 2 bases at V and 3 bases at J, with 13 bases between.

This clone was counted between two and nine times. The chain links TRBV5-1 to TRBJ2-1, with TRBD1 matching over 12 bases. V was pared by 4 bases and J by 6 bases, with 8 bases of the junction left unmatched. Germline CDR1 reads SGHRS; CDR2 reads YFSETQ. The CDR3 has 16 amino acids. CDR3 amino acids: CASSQSGTGGINEQFF. CDR3 in DNA: TGCGCCAGCAGCCAATCCGGGACAGGGGGCATCAATGAGCAGTTCTTC.

The chain employs TRBV2 and TRBJ2-3, with 9 bases aligning to TRBD1. After removal of 7 bases from V and 0 bases from J, the junction contained 5 bases not matched to a gene. The CDR3 covers 15 residues. Germline V gene sequence: CDR1 SNHLY, CDR2 FYNNEI. The CDR3: CASKEQGASTDTQYF. DNA for the CDR3: TGTGCCAGCAAAGAACAGGGGGCAAGCACAGATACGCAGTATTTT.

This clone turned up a few times. V gene TRBV5-1 combines with J gene TRBJ2-1, with 7 bases matching TRBD2. Germline values: CDR1 SGHRS, CDR2 YFSETQ. CDR3 length: 15 amino acids. Losses at the gene ends were 0 bases for V and 4 bases for J; bases not matched to a gene: 4. CDR3 loop: CASSLGPRGYNEQFF. The DNA of the CDR3 is TGCGCCAGCAGCTTGGGTCCGCGGGGGTACAATGAGCAGTTCTTC.

This clone was observed a few times. Sequence at one end of the junction differs from germline and may be a read error. The gene calls are TRBV5-6 and TRBJ1-2, with TRBD1 matching 10 bases. This CDR3 spans 14 amino acids. Germline V CDR1 and CDR2: SGHDT, YYEEEE. The CDR3 loop reads CASSMDRGNFGYTF. CDR3 in DNA: TGTGCCAGCAGTATGGACAGGGGGAACTTTGGCTACACCTTC.

The V call is TRBV7-9, the J call TRBJ1-4, with a weak D call TRBD1 (5 bases). Germline V gene lookup returns CDR1 SEHNR and CDR2 FQNEAQ (reference sequence). This CDR3 spans 16 amino acids. The germline V and J ends were trimmed by 2 bases and 5 bases, with 15 bases remaining between them. The CDR3 coding sequence is TGTGCCAGCAGCTTAATGACAGCGGGCAAGAATGAAAAACTGTTTTTT. It yields the protein CASSLMTAGKNEKLFF.

The chain couples TRBV19 to TRBJ1-5; a possible D gene is TRBD1 (5 bases). Trimming left V 7 bases short and J 3 bases short, with 16 bases between. Per germline, CDR1 LNHDA and CDR2 SQIVND (reference sequence). The CDR3 is 15 residues long. DNA of the CDR3: TGTGCCAGTACCCCGTGGGGGGAGGTCAATCAGCCCCAGCATTTT. Encoded protein: CASTPWGEVNQPQHF. The full variable domain, its missing parts supplied by reference TRBV19 and TRBJ1-5, is DGGITQSPKYLFRKEGQNVTLSCEQNLNHDAMYWYRQDPGQGLRLIYYSQIVNDFQKGDIAEGYSVSREKKESFPLTVTSAQKNPTAFYLCASTPWGEVNQPQHFGDGTRLSIL.

The chain employs TRBV29-1 and TRBJ2-1; 9 bases align to TRBD2. There are 14 residues in the CDR3. Germline trimming cut 1 base from V and 8 bases from J; bases unmatched to any gene: 6. Germline CDR1 reads SQVTM; CDR2 reads ANQGSEA. The DNA for the CDR3 is TGCAGCGTTGAAGTAGCGGGGGAATGGGATGAGCAGTTCTTC. Protein sequence: CSVEVAGEWDEQFF.

The chain carries TRBV5-4 and TRBJ2-5; 9 nucleotides match TRBD1. The germline gives CDR1 SGHNT, CDR2 YYREEE (reference sequence). The J segment lost 3 bases and the V segment lost 1 base, leaving 1 base of the junction unmatched. The CDR3 totals 14 residues. The CDR3 region has the DNA TGTGCCAGCAGCTTGACAGGGGGCGAAGAGACCCAGTACTTC. Its protein is CASSLTGGEETQYF.

This clone has a single count. The chain uses TRBV11-2 and TRBJ1-4; 7 positions match TRBD1. Germline V lookup: CDR1 SGHAT, CDR2 FQNNGV. The CDR3 has 16 residues. J lost 4 bases, V lost 6 bases, and 11 bases had no gene match. The CDR3 sequence is CASSSSRQGDNEKLFF. The DNA for the CDR3 is TGTGCCAGCAGTTCCTCCCGACAGGGTGATAATGAAAAACTGTTTTTT.

The V call is TRBV19, the J call TRBJ2-1, with 8 positions matching TRBD1. There are 14 residues in the CDR3. The germline gives CDR1 LNHDA, CDR2 SQIVND (reference sequence). With 6 bases clipped from V and 2 bases from J, the junction kept 3 bases outside the gene matches. DNA for the CDR3: TGTGCCAGTAGCGAGGACAGGGCCTACAATGAGCAGTTCTTC. Its protein product is CASSEDRAYNEQFF.

This chain links TRBV30 with TRBJ1-6; D gene uncertain. Looked up from germline, CDR1 is GTSNPN and CDR2 is SVGIG (reference sequence). The V and J ends lost 1 base and 3 bases respectively, with 7 bases between them. CDR3 length equals 14 residues. This chain's CDR3 is CAWSGGIYNSPLHF. Written as DNA, the CDR3 is TGTGCCTGGAGTGGAGGAATCTATAATTCACCCCTCCACTTT.

In regard to this clone: The sample has other DNA sequences that encode this CDR3 too. The chain carries TRBV2 and TRBJ2-2, with 7 bases lining up with TRBD2. The junction had 2 bases not matched to a gene; V was cut back by 6 bases and J by 1 base. Germline CDR1 is SNHLY and CDR2 is FYNNEI. This CDR3 is 14 amino acids long. The CDR3 DNA reads TGTGCCAGCAGCGCGGGAGTGAACACCGGGGAGCTGTTTTTT. This codes for CASSAGVNTGELFF.

In this sample, this clone turned up a few times. The chain combines TRBV18 with TRBJ2-7, with a tentative D call TRBD2 (5 bases). The CDR3 is 15 amino acids. Germline CDR1 is KGHSH and CDR2 is LQKENI. V shed 2 bases and J shed 8 bases, with 19 bases lying between them. For the CDR3, the DNA is TGTGCCAGCTCACCAGAGGGCCACTACCTGGGGAAGCAGTACGTC. This translates into CASSPEGHYLGKQYV.

The chain carries TRBV12-5 and TRBJ1-3; maybe TRBD1 (5 bases). From germline, CDR1 is LGHNT and CDR2 FRNRAP. This CDR3 is 19 amino acids long. V dropped 1 base and J dropped 0 bases, with 19 bases sitting between them. Written as DNA, the CDR3 is TGTGCTAGTGGTTTGGCCGTCGGGACTTATACCCACTCTGGAAACACCATATATTTT. Its translation is CASGLAVGTYTHSGNTIYF.

The chain recombines TRBV9 with TRBJ1-2; tentative D call: TRBD1 (5 bases). The V end lost 4 bases, the J end lost 2 bases, and 12 bases lay between the germline ends. This CDR3 is built from 14 residues. Looked up from germline, CDR1 is SGDLS and CDR2 is YYNGEE. The CDR3 is CASSPRQTNYGYTF. The CDR3 DNA is TGTGCCAGCAGCCCCCGACAGACGAACTATGGCTACACCTTC.

The V call is TRBV5-4, the J call TRBJ2-3; TRBD2 is a possible D gene (6 bases). The CDR3 has 15 amino acids. The V end lost 0 bases, the J end lost 1 base, and 9 bases lay between the germline ends. CDR1 and CDR2 from the germline V gene are SGHNT and YYREEE (reference sequence). The chain's CDR3 is CASSLVPGGTDTQYF. In DNA form, the CDR3 reads TGTGCCAGCAGCTTGGTACCGGGGGGCACAGATACGCAGTATTTT.

The J gene is TRBJ2-3, the V gene TRBV6-1; 11 nucleotides agree with TRBD2. Germline values: CDR1 MNHNS, CDR2 SASEGT. The CDR3 loop spans 15 amino acids. Trimming took 8 bases from V and 3 from J; bases not matched to a gene: 7. As DNA, the CDR3 is TGTGCCAGCTCAAAAACTAGCGGGGGTACAGATACGCAGTATTTT. Its translation: CASSKTSGGTDTQYF.